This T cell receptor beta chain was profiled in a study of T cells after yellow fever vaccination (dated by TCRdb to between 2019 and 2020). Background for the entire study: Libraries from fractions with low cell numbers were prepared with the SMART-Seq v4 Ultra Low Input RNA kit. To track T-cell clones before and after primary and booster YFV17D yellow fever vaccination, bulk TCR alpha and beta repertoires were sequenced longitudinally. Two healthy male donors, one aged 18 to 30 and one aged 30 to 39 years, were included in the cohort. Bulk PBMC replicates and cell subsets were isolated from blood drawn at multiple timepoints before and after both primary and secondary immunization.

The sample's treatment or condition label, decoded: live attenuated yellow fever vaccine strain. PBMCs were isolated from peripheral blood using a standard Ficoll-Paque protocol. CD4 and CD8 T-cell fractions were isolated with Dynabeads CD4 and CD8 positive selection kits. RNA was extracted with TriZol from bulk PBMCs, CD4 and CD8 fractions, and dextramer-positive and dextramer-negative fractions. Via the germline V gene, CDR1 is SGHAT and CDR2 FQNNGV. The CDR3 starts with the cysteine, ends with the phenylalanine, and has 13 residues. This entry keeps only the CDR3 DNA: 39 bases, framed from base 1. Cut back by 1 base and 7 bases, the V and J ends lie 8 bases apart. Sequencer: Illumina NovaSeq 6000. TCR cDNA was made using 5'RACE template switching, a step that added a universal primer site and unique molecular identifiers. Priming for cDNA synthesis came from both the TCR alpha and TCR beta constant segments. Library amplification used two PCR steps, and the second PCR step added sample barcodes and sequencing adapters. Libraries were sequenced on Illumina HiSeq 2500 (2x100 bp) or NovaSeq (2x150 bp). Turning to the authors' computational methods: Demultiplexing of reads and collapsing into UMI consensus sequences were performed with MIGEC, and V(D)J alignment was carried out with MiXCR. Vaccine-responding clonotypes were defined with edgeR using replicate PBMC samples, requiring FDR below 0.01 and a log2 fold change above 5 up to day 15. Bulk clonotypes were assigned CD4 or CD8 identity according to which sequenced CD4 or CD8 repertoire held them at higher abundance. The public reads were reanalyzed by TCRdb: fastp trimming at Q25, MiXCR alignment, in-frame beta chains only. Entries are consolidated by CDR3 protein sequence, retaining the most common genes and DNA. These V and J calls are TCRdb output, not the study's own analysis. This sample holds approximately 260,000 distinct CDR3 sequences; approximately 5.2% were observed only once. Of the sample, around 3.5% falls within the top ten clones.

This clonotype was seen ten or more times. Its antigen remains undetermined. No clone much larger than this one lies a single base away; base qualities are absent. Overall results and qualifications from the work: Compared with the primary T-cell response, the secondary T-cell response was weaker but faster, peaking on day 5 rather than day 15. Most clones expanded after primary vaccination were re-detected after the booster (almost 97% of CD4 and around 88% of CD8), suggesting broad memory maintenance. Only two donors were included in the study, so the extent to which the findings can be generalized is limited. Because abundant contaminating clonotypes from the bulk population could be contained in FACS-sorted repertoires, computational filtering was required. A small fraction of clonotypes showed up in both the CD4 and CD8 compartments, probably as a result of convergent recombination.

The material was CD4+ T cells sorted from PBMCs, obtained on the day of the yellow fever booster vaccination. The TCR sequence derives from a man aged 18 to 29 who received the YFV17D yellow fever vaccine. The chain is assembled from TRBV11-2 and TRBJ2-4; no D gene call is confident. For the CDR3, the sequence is CASSLAAVNIQYF. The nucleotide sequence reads TGTGCCAGCAGCTTAGCTGCAGTGAACATTCAGTACTTC.